The 30 T cell receptor beta chains below all came from one sample that was sequenced in a study of control samples from healthy donors and cancer patients. Using immunoSEQ multiplex PCR, the repertoire was profiled, and TCRdb retains in-frame clones only, with some absent. The data show fewer than 200,000 clones, just over 90% seen once. The specimen sequenced was blood. The receptor set was obtained from a woman aged 60-70 years in good health.

The chain joins TRBV15 to TRBJ2-1; TRBD2 might be the D (5 bases). Trimming removed 3 bases from V and 7 bases from J, with 13 bases in between. CDR1 and CDR2 from the germline V gene are LNHNV and YYDKDF (reference sequence). The CDR3 consists of 14 residues. The CDR3, as DNA: TGTGCCACCAGCAGGGACTCCCTCCAAAATGAGCAGTTCTTC. Residues: CATSRDSLQNEQFF.

V usage is TRBV7-5 and J usage is TRBJ2-1; TRBD2, as called in the table, went unchecked against the DNA. TRBV7-5 is marked as a pseudogene. The CDR3 extends over 16 amino acids. CDR3 DNA sequence: TGTGCCAGAAGCTTAACCCGGGACTACCCCTACAATGAGCAGTTCTTC. Protein sequence: CARSLTRDYPYNEQFF.

J is TRBJ1-2 and V is TRBV2; D is ambiguous. Looked up from germline, CDR1 is SNHLY and CDR2 is FYNNEI. This CDR3 is built from 14 residues. V was clipped by 5 bases and J by 8 bases, with 18 bases between them. This CDR3 reads CASSTTQAKSGYTF. CDR3 in DNA: TGTGCCAGCAGTACGACTCAGGCGAAGAGCGGCTACACCTTC.

The V and J genes are TRBV5-4 and TRBJ1-1; maybe TRBD1 (6 bases). V lost 0 bases, J lost 2 bases, and 14 bases lay in between. Germline V gives CDR1 SGHNT, CDR2 YYREEE (reference sequence). The CDR3 sequence is 16 residues long. For the CDR3, the DNA is TGTGCCAGCAGCTTGGGCGCCGGGGGGCGTAACACTGAAGCTTTCTTT. Protein product: CASSLGAGGRNTEAFF.

The rearrangement links TRBV7-8 to TRBJ1-1, with D uncertain. The CDR3 runs to 14 residues. The germline CDR1 and CDR2 sequences are SGHVS and FQNEAQ. V dropped 3 bases and J dropped 8 bases, with 16 bases sitting between them. The CDR3 reads CASSFPGMMGEAFF. CDR3 DNA sequence: TGTGCCAGCAGCTTTCCTGGGATGATGGGAGAAGCTTTCTTT. The entire variable domain, with the rest obtained from reference TRBV7-8 and TRBJ1-1, is as follows: GAGVSQSPRYKVAKRGQDVALRCDPISGHVSLFWYQQALGQGPEFLTYFQNEAQLDKSGLPSDRFFAERPEGSVSTLKIQRTQQEDSAVYLCASSFPGMMGEAFFGQGTRLTVV.

The chain recombines TRBV15 with TRBJ1-2; D not certain. The V end lost 0 bases, the J end lost 2 bases, and 7 bases lay between the germline ends. Germline V lookup: CDR1 LNHNV, CDR2 YYDKDF (reference sequence). The CDR3 loop spans 14 amino acids. CDR3 amino acids: CATSRDAKNYGYTF. CDR3 in DNA: TGTGCCACCAGCAGAGATGCTAAAAACTATGGCTACACCTTC.

The chain links TRBV7-2 to TRBJ2-5, with D perhaps assigned TRBD1 or TRBD2 (6 bases each). V shed 5 bases and J shed 1 base, with 11 bases lying between them. The CDR3 is 14 amino acids. Per the germline V gene, CDR1 is SGHTA and CDR2 is FQGNSA. CDR3 residues: CASSRGQGQETQYF. The CDR3 DNA reads as TGTGCCAGCAGCCGGGGGCAGGGCCAAGAGACCCAGTACTTC.

The chain links TRBV7-2 to TRBJ1-3; possibly TRBD1 for D (5 bases). Trimming cost V 2 bases and J 1 base, with 12 bases left between them. Germline values: CDR1 SGHTA, CDR2 FQGNSA. This CDR3 has 16 residues. This CDR3 is CASSLNGQGSGNTIYF. The CDR3 coding sequence is TGTGCCAGCAGCTTAAACGGGCAGGGATCTGGAAACACCATATATTTT.

The gene calls are TRBV6-5 and TRBJ1-6; 7 positions agree with TRBD1. From germline, CDR1 is MNHEY and CDR2 SVGAGI. CDR3 length: 15 amino acids. The V gene end was trimmed by 8 bases and the J gene end by 0 bases; junction bases not matched to a gene: 4. The CDR3 nucleotides are TGTGCCAGCCTTGGACAGGTCTCCTATAATTCACCCCTCCACTTT. Translating gives CASLGQVSYNSPLHF.

The chain employs TRBV12-3 or TRBV12-4 and TRBJ1-4; D not resolved. The CDR3 loop spans 13 amino acids. With 1 base removed from V and 6 bases from J, the gap between germline ends came to 6 bases. CDR3 residues: CASSLGGDEKLFF. As DNA, the CDR3 is TGTGCCAGCAGTTTAGGTGGGGATGAAAAACTGTTTTTT.

J is TRBJ2-3 and V is TRBV30; no clear D gene. The germline CDR1 and CDR2 sequences are GTSNPN and SVGIG (reference sequence). The germline V and J ends were trimmed by 0 bases and 4 bases, with 5 bases remaining between them. The CDR3 spans 12 residues. The CDR3 sequence: CAWSVQSDTQYF. CDR3 in DNA: TGTGCCTGGAGTGTACAGTCAGATACGCAGTATTTT.

The chain combines TRBV20-1 with TRBJ1-4; possible D gene TRBD1, 6 bases. V lost 3 bases, J lost 7 bases, and 12 bases lay in between. Germline CDR1 reads DFQATT; CDR2 reads SNEGSKA (reference sequence). The CDR3 contains 13 residues. This CDR3 reads CSASGRGIEKLFF. The CDR3 nucleotides are TGCAGTGCTAGTGGCAGGGGTATTGAAAAACTGTTTTTT.

The rearrangement links TRBV28 to TRBJ2-7, with TRBD1 matching over 8 bases. The CDR3 runs to 14 residues. Germline CDR1 is MDHEN and CDR2 is SYDVKM. J lost 0 bases, V lost 10 bases, and 8 bases had no gene match. CDR3 coding DNA: TGTGCCACCACCTCCCAGGGGGCCTCCTACGAGCAGTACTTC. It codes for CATTSQGASYEQYF.

The gene calls are TRBV7-2 and TRBJ1-1; D remains unclear. Deletions cut 1 base from V and 1 base from J, with 7 bases between. The germline V gene has CDR1 SGHTA and CDR2 FQGNSA. The CDR3 has 14 residues. CDR3 sequence reads: CASSLVRENTEAFF. The DNA for the CDR3 is TGTGCCAGCAGCTTAGTGCGGGAGAACACTGAAGCTTTCTTT.

This chain links TRBV15 with TRBJ1-4, with TRBD1 matching 10 bases. The CDR3 is 17 residues long. After removal of 1 base from V and 10 bases from J, the junction contained 12 bases not matched to a gene. Germline-derived CDR1 and CDR2 are LNHNV and YYDKDF (reference sequence). Written as DNA, the CDR3 is TGTGCCACCAGCAGAGGGGGATCCGGGACAGGGGAGGTAAAACTGTTTTTT. It specifies CATSRGGSGTGEVKLFF.

This chain uses TRBV19 with TRBJ1-5; a possible D gene is TRBD1 (6 bases). The germline CDR1 and CDR2 sequences are LNHDA and SQIVND (reference sequence). The CDR3 contains 17 residues. Trimming pared 3 bases from V and 0 bases from J, leaving 15 bases between. The CDR3 here is CASSIFWTDISNQPQHF. CDR3 sequence (DNA): TGTGCCAGTAGTATTTTTTGGACAGACATTAGCAATCAGCCCCAGCATTTT.

The chain employs TRBV6-2 or TRBV6-3 and TRBJ2-1; 7 nucleotides line up with TRBD2. The length of the CDR3 is 16 residues. Germline CDR1 is MNHEY and CDR2 is SVGEGT. With V trimmed by 8 bases and J by 4 bases, 14 bases remained unmatched. This chain's CDR3 is CASRRGGTGRYNEQFF. CDR3 DNA: TGTGCCAGCCGCCGGGGAGGGACGGGGCGATACAATGAGCAGTTCTTC.

The rearrangement uses TRBV3-1 (or the pseudogene TRBV3-2) and TRBJ1-1; D might be TRBD1 (5 bases). The germline gives CDR1 LGHDT, CDR2 YNNKEL (reference sequence). Deletions cut 4 bases from V and 1 base from J, with 10 bases between. This CDR3 spans 14 amino acids. The CDR3 is CASSLERGNTEAFF. The CDR3 DNA follows: TGTGCCAGCAGCCTAGAGAGGGGGAACACTGAAGCTTTCTTT.

The chain couples TRBV18 to TRBJ1-1, with no clear D. Between the trimmed V and J ends, which lost 2 bases and 2 bases, there was a span of 9 bases. CDR3 length: 14 residues. The germline V gene has CDR1 KGHSH and CDR2 LQKENI. The CDR3 sequence is CASSPITANTEAFF. CDR3 sequence (DNA): TGTGCCAGCTCACCAATAACGGCCAACACTGAAGCTTTCTTT.

The chain carries TRBV7-3 and TRBJ2-7, with 12 bases aligning to TRBD2. Trimming cost V 6 bases and J 3 bases; bases outside gene matches: 15. There are 18 residues in the CDR3. CDR1 is SGHTA, CDR2 FQGTGA, per germline. The CDR3 DNA reads as TGTGCCAGCAGTTATCGGACTAGCGGGGACGCGGGGGGCTACGAGCAGTACTTC. Encoded protein: CASSYRTSGDAGGYEQYF.

The V call is TRBV19, the J call TRBJ1-5; 8 bases agree with TRBD1. V shed 6 bases, J shed 2 bases, and the junction held 6 bases outside the gene matches. CDR3 size: 15 residues. In germline, CDR1 is LNHDA, CDR2 SQIVND (reference sequence). This CDR3 reads CASRGDRKGNQPQHF. The CDR3 nucleotides are TGTGCCAGTAGAGGGGACAGGAAGGGCAATCAGCCCCAGCATTTT.

The genes are TRBV4-1 and TRBJ1-2, with D unclear. This CDR3 has 17 residues. Trimming took off 0 bases at V and 10 bases at J, with 24 bases between the two ends. Germline V lookup: CDR1 MGHRA, CDR2 YSYEKL. CDR3 protein: CASSQDFLPPRGSFYTF. CDR3 DNA: TGCGCCAGCAGCCAAGACTTCCTCCCCCCAAGAGGCAGTTTCTACACCTTC.

The V call is TRBV2, the J call TRBJ1-1; D remains ambiguous. Per the germline V gene, CDR1 is SNHLY and CDR2 is FYNNEI. There are 15 residues in the CDR3. V gave up 6 bases and J gave up 0 bases, with 14 bases separating them. CDR3 protein: CASSLGLGMNTEAFF. The CDR3 DNA reads TGTGCCAGCAGCCTAGGGCTAGGTATGAACACTGAAGCTTTCTTT.

The chain links TRBV7-2 to TRBJ2-3; D is undetermined. Germline V lookup: CDR1 SGHTA, CDR2 FQGNSA. This CDR3 is 16 amino acids long. V was clipped by 1 base and J by 1 base, with 12 bases between them. The CDR3, as DNA: TGTGCCAGCAGCTTAGGAATTGATCGGGGCACAGATACGCAGTATTTT. Amino acids: CASSLGIDRGTDTQYF. Combining the CDR3 with reference TRBV7-2 and TRBJ2-3 gives the whole variable domain GAGVSQSPSNKVTEKGKDVELRCDPISGHTALYWYRQSLGQGLEFLIYFQGNSAPDKSGLPSDRFSAERTGGSVSTLTIQRTQQEDSAVYLCASSLGIDRGTDTQYFGPGTRLTVL.

The V gene is TRBV6-2 or TRBV6-3, the J gene TRBJ2-1, with D perhaps TRBD2 (5 bases). This CDR3 spans 15 amino acids. Deletions cut 2 bases from V and 0 bases from J, with 8 bases between. The germline gives CDR1 MNHEY, CDR2 SVGEGT. The CDR3 DNA reads as TGTGCCAGCAGTTACAGCGGCGACTCCTACAATGAGCAGTTCTTC. It yields the protein CASSYSGDSYNEQFF.

This chain joins TRBV6-5 and TRBJ1-2; unclear D gene. The V end lost 6 bases, the J end lost 1 base, and 9 bases lay between the germline ends. The CDR3 contains 13 residues. In germline, CDR1 is MNHEY, CDR2 SVGAGI. CDR3 sequence reads: CASRGYLNYGYTF. DNA of the CDR3: TGTGCCAGCAGAGGATACCTTAACTATGGCTACACCTTC.

This clone came up a few times. The chain is built from TRBV7-3 and TRBJ2-5, with D perhaps TRBD2 (5 bases). Germline loops: CDR1 SGHTA, CDR2 FQGTGA. V lost 2 bases and J lost 4, with 8 bases in between. This CDR3 has 13 residues. The CDR3 sequence: CASSLAGRETQYF. The CDR3 nucleotides are TGTGCCAGCAGCTTAGCGGGTAGAGAGACCCAGTACTTC.

The chain recombines TRBV5-1 with TRBJ1-2, with D unresolved. Germline CDR1 reads SGHRS; CDR2 reads YFSETQ. This CDR3 region has 19 residues. V lost 0 bases to trimming and J lost 2 bases, with 23 bases between them. The CDR3 loop is CASSLAHTFRFPVNYGYTF. CDR3 coding DNA: TGCGCCAGCAGCTTGGCGCACACGTTTCGGTTCCCGGTCAACTATGGCTACACCTTC.

This rearrangement joins TRBV6-6 to TRBJ2-1; TRBD1 might be the D (6 bases). This CDR3 contains 14 residues. Germline V lookup: CDR1 MNHNY, CDR2 SVGAGI (reference sequence). The ends were cut back, 2 bases at V and 6 bases at J, with 11 bases in the middle. The CDR3 region has the DNA TGTGCCAGCAGTTACCGGGCAGGGGTCAATGAGCAGTTCTTC. It specifies CASSYRAGVNEQFF.

V is TRBV18 and J is TRBJ1-6; 7 bases map to TRBD1. The CDR3 length is 18 residues. Losses at the gene ends were 3 bases for V and 10 bases for J; bases not matched to a gene: 18. Germline V gives CDR1 KGHSH, CDR2 LQKENI. Here the CDR3 reads CASSPFLDTGEAGSPLHF. The CDR3 DNA reads TGTGCCAGCTCACCGTTTTTGGACACAGGGGAAGCGGGCTCACCCCTCCACTTT.